This TCR beta chain was found in a study of T-cell reconstitution after alpha-beta-depleted transplantation in children. Broader study findings: Approximately two months post-transplant, alpha-beta T cells reportedly originated from several hundred expanded graft clones. Elevated TCRbeta diversity at day 60 was traced, in some patients, to surviving recipient T cells and thymic progenitors.

Trimming took 4 bases from V and 4 from J, leaving 13 bases between them. This CDR3 spans 15 amino acids. Germline assignment: CDR1 LGHNA and CDR2 YNFKEQ. This clonotype was recorded at least ten times. Its antigen is undetermined. As it was prepared, the TCRbeta library received unique molecular identifiers. TCRdb re-called the PCR reads through MiXCR, storing one row per CDR3 protein. The data contain some 48,000 distinct CDR3 sequences, under 6.5% of them singletons. V gene TRBV4-2 combines with J gene TRBJ2-2; D is perhaps TRBD2 (6 bases). The sequenced sample was PBMCs, mostly from graft donor cells, obtained 60 days after TCRalphabeta/CD19-depleted stem cell transplant. The sequence was collected from a female patient younger than 10 who had a stem cell transplant for aplastic anemia, so the T cells may come from the graft donor. The CDR3 region has the DNA TGTGCCAGCAGCCGGGGGGAGACTGGCACCGGGGAGCTGTTTTTT. Translation: CASSRGETGTGELFF.